This T cell receptor (beta chain) was profiled in a study of T cell clonality in common variable immunodeficiency. Reduced serum IgG, IgA and/or IgM plus specific antibody deficiency defined CVID. Whole-study results and caveats: What drives increased CVID clonality needs T cell subpopulation sequencing. Reportedly, TCR beta sequences from common variable immunodeficiency showed fewer deletions and N-nucleotide insertions.

The table came from immunoSEQ multiplex PCR; TCRdb's copy has only in-frame clones and leaves some out. The table records about 17,000 clones without singletons, the ten largest covering roughly 15%. This clone was recorded a few times. The antigen is not known. This TCR was recovered from a human donor with common variable immunodeficiency. The sample consisted of peripheral blood mononuclear cells.

CDR3 loop: CAGDRAGANVLTF. CDR3 DNA, as far as it was read: TGTGCCGGGGACAGGGCTGGGGCCAACGTC. The chain links TRBV18 to TRBJ2-6; TRBD1 agrees at 9 bases. With the read ending 3 residues before the CDR3 end, the germline J gene is used to fill in that end. V shed 11 bases, J shed 2 bases, and the junction held 1 base outside the gene matches. CDR1 and CDR2 from the germline V gene are KGHSH and LQKENI. The CDR3 consists of 13 residues.